The rows below give T cell receptor beta chains drawn from one sample of a study of blood T cell repertoires in COVID-19. Profiling relied on immunoSEQ multiplex PCR, and the TCRdb table lists in-frame clones only, not all of them. The sample lists over 400,000 clones, around 86% occurring once. Sequenced sample: peripheral blood. The receptors here all came from a woman aged 25 to 39 with active or convalescent COVID-19. CDR3s include the opening cysteine and the closing phenylalanine or tryptophan. The order of the fields is V gene, J gene, clone size, D gene, CDR3 DNA, CDR3 protein. D genes are given only for firm matches. Expanded clones are given a class, and other clones once, few, many or no size at all.

TRBV2	TRBJ2-5	NA	NA	TGTGCCAGCAGCGAAGAGAAGCGGGAGACCCAGTACTTC	CASSEEKRETQYF
TRBV15	TRBJ2-1	NA	NA	TGTGCCACCAGCAGAGGGGACTCTCCGATCTACAATGAGCAGTTCTTC	CATSRGDSPIYNEQFF
TRBV10-3	TRBJ2-1	few	NA	TGTGCCATCAGCCTGGGACTGTCCAATGAGCAGTTCTTC	CAISLGLSNEQFF
TRBV19	TRBJ2-7	once	TRBD1	TGTGCCAGTAGTAACGCCGGGACAGGGGGCTACGAGCAGTACTTC	CASSNAGTGGYEQYF
TRBV18	TRBJ2-7	NA	NA	TGTGCCAGCTCACCACGGGACATGGGCGAGCAGTACTTC	CASSPRDMGEQYF
TRBV30	TRBJ2-2	NA	TRBD2	TGTGCCTGGAGTGTTGGGTCTAGCGGGCACACCGGGGAGCTGTTTTTT	CAWSVGSSGHTGELFF
TRBV5-1	TRBJ1-2	once	NA	TGCGCCAGCAGCCCCGAGGAGGGGAACTATGGCTACACCTTC	CASSPEEGNYGYTF
TRBV9	TRBJ1-5	NA	NA	TGTGCCAGCAGCCCCTGGGCGGGATCAAATCAGCCCCAGCATTTT	CASSPWAGSNQPQHF
TRBV24-1	TRBJ2-2	NA	TRBD1	TGTGCCACCAGTGACCCTAGACAGGGAAACACCGGGGAGCTGTTTTTT	CATSDPRQGNTGELFF
TRBV7-6	TRBJ2-5	NA	TRBD2	TGTGCCAGCAGCTTAAAGCGGGGGGAATTCCAAGAGACCCAGTACTTC	CASSLKRGEFQETQYF
TRBV7-6	TRBJ2-1	NA	NA	TGTGCCAGCAGCGGAGGGGGCAGCTCCTACAATGAGCAGTTCTTC	CASSGGGSSYNEQFF
TRBV24-1	TRBJ2-7	few	TRBD2	TGTGCCACCCGCCGGGGAGCGGGAATCTACGAGCAGTACTTC	CATRRGAGIYEQYF
TRBV6-5	TRBJ2-3	NA	TRBD2	TGTGCCAGCCAAACTAGCGGGGGGGTAGATACGCAGTATTTT	CASQTSGGVDTQYF
TRBV7-9	TRBJ1-2	NA	NA	TGTGCCAGCAGCTTAGATGGCAGGGTTAACTATGGCTACACCTTC	CASSLDGRVNYGYTF
TRBV18	TRBJ1-4	NA	NA	TGTGCCAGCTCACCCGTATGGAGTGCAACTAATGAAAAACTGTTTTTT	CASSPVWSATNEKLFF
TRBV10-3	TRBJ1-1	NA	TRBD1	TGTGCCATCAGTGAGCCGGGACAGTATCGGGTGAACACTGAAGCTTTCTTT	CAISEPGQYRVNTEAFF
TRBV7-2	TRBJ2-1	NA	NA	TGTGCCAGCAGCTCCCCCCTTTTCGATGAGCAGTTCTTC	CASSSPLFDEQFF
TRBV18	TRBJ1-3	NA	NA	TGTGCCAGCTCACCCCCAGGGGCCATTGGAAACACCATATATTTT	CASSPPGAIGNTIYF
TRBV28	TRBJ2-7	NA	TRBD1	TGTGCCAGCAGTTTCGGAAACAGGGGCGGGTACGAGCAGTACTTC	CASSFGNRGGYEQYF
TRBV23-1	TRBJ1-4	NA	NA	TGCGCCAGCAGTCAATCGATTTCGAGGGTTATTACTAATGAAAAACTGTTTTTT	CASSQSISRVITNEKLFF
TRBV19	TRBJ1-1	NA	NA	TGTGCCAGTAGTCCCCCAGGGTTTGAAGCTTTCTTT	CASSPPGFEAFF
TRBV29-1	TRBJ2-1	NA	NA	TGCAGCGTTGAAGGGCCCGGGGGTACCTACAATGAGCAGTTCTTC	CSVEGPGGTYNEQFF
TRBV19	TRBJ1-6	NA	TRBD1	TGTGCCAGTAGTACCGCCGGGACAGGCGATTATAATTCACCCCTCCACTTT	CASSTAGTGDYNSPLHF
TRBV7-2	TRBJ2-7	NA	NA	TGTGCCAGCAGCTTAGATGGCGGGGCAGTCGAGCAGTACTTC	CASSLDGGAVEQYF
TRBV5-6	TRBJ2-1	NA	NA	TGTGCCAGCAGCTTGGAGGCTAATAGGATGGGGCGGAGCAGGGTCTTC	CASSLEANRMGRSRVF
TRBV7-8	TRBJ1-2	once	NA	TGTGCCAGCAGCGCGGGGGGGCAGAATGGCTACACCTTC	CASSAGGQNGYTF
TRBV5-5	TRBJ1-5	NA	NA	TGTGCCAGCAGCTTGTGGCAGACTAATCAGCCCCAGCATTTT	CASSLWQTNQPQHF
TRBV6-5	TRBJ1-5	NA	NA	TGTGCCAGCAGTTATCGACAGGCCCATCAGCCCCAGCATTTT	CASSYRQAHQPQHF
TRBV27	TRBJ2-7	NA	NA	TGTGCCAGCAGTTTAGCGGACACGACCTACGAGCAGTACTTC	CASSLADTTYEQYF
TRBV24-1	TRBJ2-2	NA	TRBD1	TGTGCCACCAGTGACCCCGGGACAGGGGGTAGCGGGGAGCTGTTTTTT	CATSDPGTGGSGELFF
TRBV27	TRBJ1-6	NA	NA	TGTGCCAGCAGTTCCTATAAAACAGGGAAAGGTTCACCCCTCCACTTT	CASSSYKTGKGSPLHF
TRBV11-3	TRBJ2-7	NA	TRBD1	TGTGCCAGCAGCTTTGGCGGGACAGGGTCGTACGAGCAGTACTTC	CASSFGGTGSYEQYF
TRBV28	TRBJ1-4	NA	NA	TGTGCCAGCAGGCAAGGGGGTGAAAAACTGTTTTTT	CASRQGGEKLFF
TRBV13	TRBJ1-3	NA	TRBD1	TGTGCCAGCAGCTTAGGGACAGGGGTGGTTGGAAACACCATATATTTT	CASSLGTGVVGNTIYF
TRBV4-1	TRBJ1-2	NA	NA	TGCGCCAGCAGCCAAACCTCGGGCAGGGATACGCCCTATGGCTACACCTTC	CASSQTSGRDTPYGYTF